The rows below give T cell receptor beta chains drawn from one sample of a study of blood T cell repertoires in COVID-19. Only in-frame clones appear in the TCRdb table, and some are missing; sequencing was by immunoSEQ multiplex PCR. Of approximately 98,000 clones in the sample, 71% were seen once. Specimen: peripheral blood. These receptors were collected from a woman between 35 and 50 years old with acute or convalescent COVID-19. The conserved cysteine and the conserved F or W are not part of the CDR3 here. The order of the fields is D gene, V gene, J gene, CDR3 protein. D genes are given only for firm matches.

D gene: .
V gene: TRBV28
J gene: TRBJ1-4
CDR3 protein: ASSPGGRTTNEKLF

D gene: .
V gene: TRBV14
J gene: TRBJ2-2
CDR3 protein: ASSRQNTGELF

D gene: TRBD1
V gene: TRBV24-1
J gene: TRBJ1-2
CDR3 protein: ATSDVDRDGYT

D gene: .
V gene: TRBV6-5
J gene: TRBJ2-1
CDR3 protein: ASSPSGSYVEQF

D gene: TRBD2
V gene: TRBV3-1/TRBV3-2
J gene: TRBJ2-7
CDR3 protein: ASSSGTTYEQY

D gene: TRBD1
V gene: TRBV5-1
J gene: TRBJ1-6
CDR3 protein: ASSLGGQGGSPLH

D gene: TRBD2
V gene: TRBV3-1/TRBV3-2
J gene: TRBJ2-2
CDR3 protein: ASSQIAGGANTGELF

D gene: TRBD2
V gene: TRBV4-2
J gene: TRBJ2-2
CDR3 protein: ASSQDPKAGGNTGELF

D gene: .
V gene: TRBV28
J gene: TRBJ2-7
CDR3 protein: ASSFQLQGEQY

D gene: TRBD1
V gene: TRBV28
J gene: TRBJ1-2
CDR3 protein: ASSLQGSLGYT

D gene: TRBD1
V gene: TRBV28
J gene: TRBJ1-5
CDR3 protein: ATESGTGVQPQH